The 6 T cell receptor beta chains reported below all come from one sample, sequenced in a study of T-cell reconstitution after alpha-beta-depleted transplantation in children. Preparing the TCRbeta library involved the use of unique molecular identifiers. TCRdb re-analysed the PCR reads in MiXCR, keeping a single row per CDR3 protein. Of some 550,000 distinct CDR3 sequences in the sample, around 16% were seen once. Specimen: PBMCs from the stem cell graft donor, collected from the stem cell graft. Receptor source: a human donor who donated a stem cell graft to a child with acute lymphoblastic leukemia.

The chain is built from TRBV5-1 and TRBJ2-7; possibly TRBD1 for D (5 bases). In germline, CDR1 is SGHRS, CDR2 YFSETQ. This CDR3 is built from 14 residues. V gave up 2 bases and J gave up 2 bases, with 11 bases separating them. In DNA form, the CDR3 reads TGCGCCAGCAGCTTTTATAAGGGGACCTACGAGCAGTACTTC. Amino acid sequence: CASSFYKGTYEQYF.

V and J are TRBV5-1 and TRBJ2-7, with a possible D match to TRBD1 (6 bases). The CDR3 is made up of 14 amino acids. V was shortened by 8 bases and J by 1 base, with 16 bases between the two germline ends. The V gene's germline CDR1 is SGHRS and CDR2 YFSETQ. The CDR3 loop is CASYRDTLSYEQYF. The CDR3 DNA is TGCGCCAGTTACCGGGACACTCTATCCTACGAGCAGTACTTC.

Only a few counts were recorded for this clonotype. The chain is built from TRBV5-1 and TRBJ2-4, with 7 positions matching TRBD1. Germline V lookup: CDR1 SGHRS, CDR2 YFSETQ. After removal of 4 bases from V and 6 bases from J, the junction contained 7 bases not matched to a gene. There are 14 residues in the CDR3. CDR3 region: CASSPDRVLNIQYF. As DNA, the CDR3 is TGCGCCAGCAGCCCAGACAGGGTCCTAAACATTCAGTACTTC.

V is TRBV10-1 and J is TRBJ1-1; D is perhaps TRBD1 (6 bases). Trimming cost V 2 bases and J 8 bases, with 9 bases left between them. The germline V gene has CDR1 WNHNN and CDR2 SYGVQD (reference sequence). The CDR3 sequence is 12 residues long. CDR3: CASSENTGEAFF. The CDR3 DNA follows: TGCGCCAGCAGTGAGAACACAGGGGAAGCTTTCTTT.

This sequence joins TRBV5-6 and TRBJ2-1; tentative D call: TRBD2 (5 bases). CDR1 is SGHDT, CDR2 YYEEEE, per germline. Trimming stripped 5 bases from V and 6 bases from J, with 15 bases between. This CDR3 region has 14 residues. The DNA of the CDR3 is TGTGCCAGCAGTTCCCCCGGGAAGAGCAATGAGCAGTTCTTC. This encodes CASSSPGKSNEQFF.

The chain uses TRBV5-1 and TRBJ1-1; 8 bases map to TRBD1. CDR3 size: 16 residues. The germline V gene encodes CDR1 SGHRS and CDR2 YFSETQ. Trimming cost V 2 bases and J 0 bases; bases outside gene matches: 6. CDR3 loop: CASSFGQGTMNTEAFF. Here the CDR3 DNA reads TGCGCCAGCAGCTTCGGACAGGGAACGATGAACACTGAAGCTTTCTTT.